These 22 T cell receptor beta chains were all obtained from the same sample, sequenced in a study of cytotoxic CD8 clonotypes in ibrutinib-treated CLL. Using immunoSEQ multiplex PCR, the repertoire was profiled, and TCRdb retains in-frame clones only, with some absent. In the table there are some 130,000 clones, 75% to 90% of which are singletons. The starting material was PBMCs, obtained after 24 months of ibrutinib treatment. These receptors came from a human donor with chronic lymphocytic leukemia.

This chain links TRBV4-3 with TRBJ1-5; 9 bases align to TRBD1. V lost 5 bases and J lost 7; bases outside the gene matches: 9. Germline V gives CDR1 LGHNA, CDR2 YSLEER. The CDR3 has 15 amino acids. In nucleotides, the CDR3 is TGCGCCAGCAGCTATTCGGACAGGGGAAAACAGCCCCAGCATTTT. This sequence encodes CASSYSDRGKQPQHF.

This rearrangement joins TRBV2 to TRBJ2-4; D is unclear. The CDR3 has 14 amino acids. CDR1 is SNHLY, CDR2 FYNNEI, per germline. V gave up 3 bases and J gave up 0 bases, with 6 bases separating them. This chain's CDR3 is CASSDPIAKNIQYF. CDR3 DNA: TGTGCCAGCAGTGACCCTATAGCCAAAAACATTCAGTACTTC.

This clone was observed a few times. This CDR3 reads CASSFRQGLVGTEAFF. CDR3 in DNA: TGTGCCAGCAGCTTCCGACAGGGGTTAGTTGGCACTGAAGCTTTCTTT. The rearrangement links TRBV7-8 to TRBJ1-1; TRBD1 matches at 8 bases. The CDR3 loop spans 16 amino acids. After removal of 3 bases from V and 4 bases from J, the junction contained 10 bases not matched to a gene. Germline-derived CDR1 and CDR2 are SGHVS and FQNEAQ. Full variable domain (rest looked up from reference TRBV7-8 and TRBJ1-1): GAGVSQSPRYKVAKRGQDVALRCDPISGHVSLFWYQQALGQGPEFLTYFQNEAQLDKSGLPSDRFFAERPEGSVSTLKIQRTQQEDSAVYLCASSFRQGLVGTEAFFGQGTRLTVV.

The chain links TRBV7-8 to TRBJ1-2; D is ambiguous. This CDR3 region has 14 residues. The V end was cut by 5 bases, the J end by 4 bases, with 14 bases between. The germline CDR1 and CDR2 sequences are SGHVS and FQNEAQ. The CDR3 protein is CASSPRRTFYGYTF. DNA for the CDR3: TGTGCCAGCAGCCCCAGGAGGACTTTCTATGGCTACACCTTC.

The rearrangement uses TRBV7-2 and TRBJ1-6; tentatively, D is TRBD1 (5 bases). The germline V gene encodes CDR1 SGHTA and CDR2 FQGNSA. This CDR3 spans 12 amino acids. Trimming stripped 4 bases from V and 13 bases from J, with 11 bases between. The CDR3 DNA sequence: TGTGCCAGCAGCTCGGACAAGGCCCCCCTCCACTTT. This codes for CASSSDKAPLHF.

The rearrangement joins TRBV7-2 to TRBJ1-1; D possibly corresponds to TRBD1 (6 bases). Trimming pared 3 bases from V and 5 bases from J, leaving 13 bases between. The CDR3 length is 14 residues. The germline CDR1 and CDR2 sequences are SGHTA and FQGNSA. Here the CDR3 reads CASSFTGTLTEAFF. The CDR3 bases are TGTGCCAGCAGCTTCACCGGGACACTGACTGAAGCTTTCTTT.

This clone was counted a few times. The chain uses TRBV7-9 and TRBJ2-7; D gene unclear. V gave up 5 bases and J gave up 6 bases, with 8 bases separating them. Germline lookup yields CDR1 SEHNR and CDR2 FQNEAQ (reference sequence). The CDR3 sequence is 11 residues long. The CDR3 coding sequence is TGTGCCAGCAGCCCCCTTCCCGAGCAGTACTTC. Its translation: CASSPLPEQYF.

The chain employs TRBV5-1 and TRBJ1-3; D is ambiguous. The CDR3 covers 16 residues. Germline-derived CDR1 and CDR2 are SGHRS and YFSETQ. V shed 0 bases and J shed 4 bases, with 14 bases lying between them. CDR3 in amino acids: CASSLGETIGGNTIYF. In DNA form, the CDR3 reads TGCGCCAGCAGCTTGGGGGAAACGATTGGAGGAAACACCATATATTTT.

The chain couples TRBV5-6 to TRBJ2-1, with D maybe TRBD1 (5 bases). CDR3 length: 15 residues. Germline V gene sequence: CDR1 SGHDT, CDR2 YYEEEE. With 1 base removed from V and 7 bases from J, the gap between germline ends came to 15 bases. The CDR3 DNA follows: TGTGCCAGCAGCTTGTTACAGTTGACAGTTAATGAGCAGTTCTTC. Residues: CASSLLQLTVNEQFF.

The genes are TRBV9 and TRBJ2-1, with 8 bases fitting TRBD2. The CDR3 is 16 residues long. Germline CDR1 reads SGDLS; CDR2 reads YYNGEE. V lost 4 bases to trimming and J lost 0 bases; unmatched junction nucleotides: 6. As DNA, the CDR3 is TGTGCCAGCAGCTCAAAGCGGGGGAGCTCCTACAATGAGCAGTTCTTC. This sequence encodes CASSSKRGSSYNEQFF.

The rearrangement joins TRBV28 to TRBJ1-3; TRBD1 might be the D (5 bases). V gave up 6 bases and J gave up 0 bases, with 15 bases separating them. The CDR3 consists of 16 residues. From germline, CDR1 is MDHEN and CDR2 SYDVKM. CDR3 loop: CASRLGRSISGNTIYF. The CDR3 DNA follows: TGTGCCAGCAGACTGGGACGGAGCATCTCTGGAAACACCATATATTTT.

Of note for this clone: Other DNA sequences within the sample encode an identical CDR3. The V gene is TRBV18, the J gene TRBJ2-7, with 9 bases matching TRBD1. The CDR3 extends over 14 amino acids. The V gene's germline CDR1 is KGHSH and CDR2 LQKENI. Trimming removed 0 bases from V and 3 bases from J; junction bases left unmatched: 0. CDR3: CASSPPGQGYEQYF. The CDR3 region has the DNA TGTGCCAGCTCACCACCGGGACAGGGCTACGAGCAGTACTTC.

The rearrangement uses TRBV5-1 and TRBJ2-1; D is possibly TRBD1 or TRBD2 (5 bases each). The V end lost 0 bases, the J end lost 4 bases, and 11 bases lay between the germline ends. Germline-derived CDR1 and CDR2 are SGHRS and YFSETQ. The CDR3 totals 15 residues. CDR3 in amino acids: CASSLGGTDYNEQFF. CDR3 bases: TGCGCCAGCAGCTTGGGAGGGACGGATTACAATGAGCAGTTCTTC.

The rearrangement links TRBV5-8 to TRBJ2-3; D remains ambiguous. CDR3 length: 16 amino acids. Trimming pared 4 bases from V and 2 bases from J, leaving 17 bases between. The germline CDR1 and CDR2 sequences are SGHTS and YDEGEE. The CDR3 protein is CASSQEPRPLTDTQYF. The CDR3 DNA sequence: TGTGCCAGCAGCCAAGAACCGAGGCCCCTCACAGATACGCAGTATTTT.

The chain employs TRBV6-6 and TRBJ2-7, with D possibly matching TRBD1 (5 bases). This CDR3 is 14 amino acids long. V was shortened by 6 bases and J by 2 bases, with 14 bases between the two germline ends. Germline V gene data show CDR1 as MNHNY and CDR2 as SVGAGI (reference sequence). CDR3 bases: TGTGCCAGCAGACCAGGGTGGAACCCCTACGAGCAGTACTTC. The encoded protein is CASRPGWNPYEQYF.

In this sample, this clone turned up a few times. The genes are TRBV5-8 and TRBJ1-1, with D perhaps matching TRBD1 (6 bases). V lost 4 bases and J lost 0, with 13 bases in between. The CDR3 consists of 15 residues. Germline V gene sequence: CDR1 SGHTS, CDR2 YDEGEE. The CDR3 sequence: CASSGRQVMNTEAFF. The CDR3 coding sequence is TGTGCCAGCAGCGGACGACAGGTCATGAACACTGAAGCTTTCTTT.

The V call is TRBV28, the J call TRBJ2-5; 7 nucleotides agree with TRBD1. CDR3 length: 15 amino acids. V was pared by 4 bases and J by 4 bases, with 9 bases of the junction left unmatched. The germline CDR1 and CDR2 sequences are MDHEN and SYDVKM. CDR3 DNA: TGTGCCAGCAGTTCGCCCTCGGCAGGGGGAGAGACCCAGTACTTC. Amino acid sequence: CASSSPSAGGETQYF.

The chain employs TRBV6-1 and TRBJ1-1, with D uncertain. This CDR3 has 13 residues. Germline V lookup: CDR1 MNHNS, CDR2 SASEGT. V was shortened by 7 bases and J by 7 bases, with 16 bases between the two germline ends. The CDR3 DNA reads as TGTGCCAGCACCAAAGGGAGAGGAAATGAAGCTTTCTTT. Translating gives CASTKGRGNEAFF.

This sequence joins TRBV27 and TRBJ2-7; D perhaps matches TRBD1 (5 bases). V gave up 3 bases and J gave up 2 bases, with 11 bases separating them. This CDR3 comprises 14 residues. The germline gives CDR1 MNHEY, CDR2 SMNVEV (reference sequence). The CDR3 nucleotides read TGTGCCAGCAGTTTGGGCAGGGCCGCCTACGAGCAGTACTTC. This codes for CASSLGRAAYEQYF.

The rearrangement links TRBV18 to TRBJ2-5; D ambiguous. This CDR3 is built from 12 residues. Germline V lookup: CDR1 KGHSH, CDR2 LQKENI. V was trimmed by 5 bases and J by 6 bases, leaving 10 bases between them. The CDR3: CASSEARKTQYF. CDR3 coding DNA: TGTGCCAGCTCAGAGGCGCGAAAGACCCAGTACTTC. The whole variable domain, filled in from reference TRBV18 and TRBJ2-5, reads NAGVMQNPRHLVRRRGQEARLRCSPMKGHSHVYWYRQLPEEGLKFMVYLQKENIIDESGMPKERFSAEFPKEGPSILRIQQVVRGDSAAYFCASSEARKTQYFGPGTRLLVL.

V usage is TRBV4-1 and J usage is TRBJ1-1; D remains ambiguous. The V gene lost 8 bases and the J gene lost 2 bases, with 12 bases spanning the gap. CDR1 is MGHRA and CDR2 is YSYEKL in the germline V gene. CDR3 length equals 13 residues. The CDR3 reads CASGGPRNTEAFF. The CDR3 nucleotides are TGCGCCAGCGGCGGGCCCAGAAACACTGAAGCTTTCTTT.

The chain employs TRBV28 and TRBJ2-5, with D perhaps TRBD2 (6 bases). The CDR3 runs 16 residues. Trimming took off 5 bases at V and 0 bases at J, with 16 bases between the two ends. Looked up from germline, CDR1 is MDHEN and CDR2 is SYDVKM. CDR3 protein: CASSHGVLADQETQYF. The CDR3 bases are TGTGCCAGCAGTCATGGGGTACTAGCCGACCAAGAGACCCAGTACTTC.